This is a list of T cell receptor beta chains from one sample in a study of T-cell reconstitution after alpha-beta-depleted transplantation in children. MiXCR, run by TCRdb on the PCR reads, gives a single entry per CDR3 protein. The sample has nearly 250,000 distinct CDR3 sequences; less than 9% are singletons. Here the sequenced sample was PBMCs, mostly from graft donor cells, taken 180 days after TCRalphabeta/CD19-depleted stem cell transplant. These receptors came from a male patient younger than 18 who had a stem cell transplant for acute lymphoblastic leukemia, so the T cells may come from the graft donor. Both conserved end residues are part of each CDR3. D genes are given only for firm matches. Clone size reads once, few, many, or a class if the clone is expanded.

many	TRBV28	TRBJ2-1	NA	CASSFPNYNEQFF	TGTGCCAGCAGTTTCCCAAACTACAATGAGCAGTTCTTC
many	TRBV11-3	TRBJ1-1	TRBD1	CASSPGTGLATEAFF	TGTGCCAGCAGCCCTGGGACAGGTCTGGCCACTGAAGCTTTCTTT
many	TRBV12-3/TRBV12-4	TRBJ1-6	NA	CASRRGPENSPLHF	TGTGCCAGCAGACGAGGACCAGAGAATTCACCCCTCCACTTT
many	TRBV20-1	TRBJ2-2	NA	CSARGGVEGTGELFF	TGCAGTGCTAGAGGGGGGGTCGAGGGCACCGGGGAGCTGTTTTTT
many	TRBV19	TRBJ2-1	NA	CASSMSRGSRDEQFF	TGTGCCAGTAGTATGAGCAGGGGATCCAGGGATGAGCAGTTCTTC
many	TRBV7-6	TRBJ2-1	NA	CASSLEGLSLDEQFF	TGTGCCAGCAGCTTAGAAGGACTATCGCTGGATGAGCAGTTCTTC
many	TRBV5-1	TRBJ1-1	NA	CASSLEAGWTEAFF	TGCGCCAGCAGCTTGGAGGCAGGGTGGACTGAAGCTTTCTTT
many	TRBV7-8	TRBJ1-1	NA	CASSYLDLEAFF	TGTGCCAGCAGCTACTTGGACCTTGAAGCTTTCTTT
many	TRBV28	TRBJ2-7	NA	CASSWRGRINEQYF	TGTGCCAGCAGTTGGAGGGGGCGTATAAACGAGCAGTACTTC
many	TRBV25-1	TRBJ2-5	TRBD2	CASSEYRASGGRRLETQYF	TGTGCCAGCAGTGAATATAGGGCTAGCGGGGGGCGGAGGTTGGAGACCCAGTACTTC
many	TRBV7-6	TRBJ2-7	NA	CASSSELGEQYF	TGTGCCAGCAGCAGTGAACTGGGAGAGCAGTACTTC
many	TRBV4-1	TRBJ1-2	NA	CASSQGLTETYGYTF	TGCGCCAGCAGCCAAGGCCTAACAGAAACCTATGGCTACACCTTC
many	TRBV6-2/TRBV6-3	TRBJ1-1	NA	CASSYGGQQTEAFF	TGTGCCAGCAGTTACGGGGGGCAGCAAACTGAAGCTTTCTTT
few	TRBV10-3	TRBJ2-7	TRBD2	CAVATHRTSGDLGEQYF	TGTGCCGTCGCAACTCACAGGACTAGCGGGGATCTCGGCGAGCAGTACTTC